Listed here is a single TCR beta chain. The antigen remains undetermined. Germline V gene data show CDR1 as SGHTA and CDR2 as FQGTGA. V lost 5 bases and J lost 8, with 19 bases in between. This CDR3 is 15 amino acids long. Sequencing libraries made from TCR beta cDNA carried unique molecular identifiers. With roughly 1 to 10 million T cells as the source, a few hundred thousand cDNA molecules resulted. Via MiXCR, TCRdb re-called the PCR reads, giving one row per CDR3 protein. The sample holds more than 450,000 distinct CDR3 sequences, less than 40% seen once. The sample belongs to a study of post-analysis software for immune sequencing data. Across the whole study: Progressive-relapsing, secondary progressive and relapsing-remitting multiple sclerosis were among the disease courses included. General study findings and limits: Controls' normalized Chao1 diversity significantly exceeded that of multiple sclerosis patients. Strong co-clustering by F measure was evident for samples that had been prepared in the same batch. Compared with controls, patients had more of roughly 5 TRBV segments, including TRBV5-6, TRBV5-1 and TRBV20-1.

The sample comprised blood. This chain uses TRBV7-3 with TRBJ2-1; D could derive from TRBD1 or TRBD2 (6 bases each). The TCR sequence derives from a girl aged 2-17 years with multiple sclerosis. The CDR3 DNA sequence: TGTGCCAGCAGCCTAGGACTGAACGGGGGCCATGAGCAGTTCTTC. Translating gives CASSLGLNGGHEQFF. The full variable domain, rest sourced from reference TRBV7-3 and TRBJ2-1, is GAGVSQTPSNKVTEKGKYVELRCDPISGHTALYWYRQSLGQGPEFLIYFQGTGAADDSGLPNDRFFAVRPEGSVSTLKIQRTERGDSAVYLCASSLGLNGGHEQFFGPGTRLTVL.